This T cell receptor (beta chain) derives from a study of shared clonotypes between healthy human individuals (TCRdb year 2020). About the investigation overall: The cohort comprised two women and a few men aged 18 to 49 years. For each donor, CD4 naive and CD4 memory were each run on three plates, CD8 naive on two plates, and CD8 memory on one plate. Blood TCR repertoires of a handful of healthy adults were deeply sequenced to estimate repertoire size and the extent of clonotype sharing between individuals. To increase sequencing depth and limit assay-specific biases, different laboratories used diverse techniques to prepare libraries and sequence TCR repertoires. Between about 0.9 and 9 billion PBMCs per donor were obtained by leukapheresis. Paper-wide results and their limitations: Across a handful of donors, approximately 5% of naive CD4, roughly 3.5% of naive CD8, about 2.3% of memory CD4, and approximately 0.4% of memory CD8 clonotypes were shared. Larger estimated clonotype richness was generally found for naive subsets than for memory subsets. Only blood was sampled, and tissue TCR repertoires likely differ from those in blood. Pairwise subsampling led to the expectation that sequencing depth would affect the degree of clonotype sharing among donors. Because the study included a small number of donors, the genetic and exposure-history diversity represented was limited. Compared with non-shared clonotypes, clonotypes shared by all four sorted-subset donors had higher generation probabilities. Incomplete sequencing was indicated by rarefaction of sorted-subset datasets, despite the large sequencing depth.

TCR CDR3 regions were amplified from genomic DNA by multiplex PCR using the deep immunoSEQ assay. Extracted genomic DNA from each cell subset was distributed evenly across all wells of several immunoSEQ 96-well plates, and each plate was treated as a replicate. For sorted subsets, each replicate PCR was loaded with about 0.2 ug genomic DNA, equivalent to 30,000 to 35,000 T cell genomes. Purified libraries were quantified with a Qubit 3.0 fluorometer, sized on a Bioanalyzer 2100, and re-quantified with the KAPA Library Quantification kit. Every immunoSEQ 96-well plate was sequenced on a dedicated single-read 150-cycle Illumina NextSeq 550 flow cell. As for the original processing: Because the immunoSEQ output held only junctional sequences and lacked quality scores, the filtering could not match the filtering applied to full-length reads. Sequences were annotated with PyIR, a Python wrapper for IgBLAST v1.9, and V/J genes and CDR3 were assigned using IMGT germline references. Reads were filtered out if the reads had weak V/J assignments (E-value above 1e-6), no CDR3, stop codons, out-of-frame junctions, or ambiguous translated residues. V3J clonotypes were defined as sequences sharing an identical inferred V gene, J gene, and CDR3 amino acid sequence. The percentage overlap between two repertoires was calculated by dividing the number of shared unique clonotypes by the size of the smaller repertoire. Repertoire richness was assessed with RTK rarefaction, the Chao1 estimator, and Recon v2.1 estimates of unobserved clonotypes. Generation probabilities for all TCRbeta clonotypes obtained by the gDNA method from a handful of donors were computed using OLGA. Held by TCRdb, this immuneACCESS table contains in-frame sequences only and omits some clones. Under half of the omission traces to an unresolved V gene where checked; the cause of the rest is unknown. That table gives V, J and clone size, and the DNA gave D and trimming. This sample comprises fewer than 400,000 clones, over 65% of them detected only once. The top ten clones comprise 10% of the sample.

In the case of this clone: The antigen it recognizes is unknown. Base qualities are missing; no much larger clone stands one base away. This specimen includes other DNA sequences encoding the same CDR3.

Healthy HIV-negative adults with no recently reported acute infections or vaccinations were included as donors. All donors were Caucasian adults living in Nashville, Tennessee, USA. Magnetic negative selection was used to enrich CD4+ T cells, after which naive cells were positively selected on CD45RA and the negative fraction became the memory subset. Blood was collected by leukapheresis, and PBMCs were isolated by Ficoll-Histopaque density gradient centrifugation and then cryopreserved in liquid nitrogen vapor phase. Purity and quantity of every magnetically sorted T cell population were checked by analytical flow cytometry. Each sorted fraction had its genomic DNA isolated and then quantified by UV absorbance on a Nanodrop 2000c. The clonotype originates from a man between 25 and 39 years old in good health. The sequenced material came from memory CD4+ T cells sorted from blood. The cell subset or site label, read with the paper, signifies: CD45RA-negative fraction.

At the DNA level, the sequence is TGCGCCAGCAGTGAGGAGGGCACAGATACGCAGTATTTT. The encoded protein is CASSEEGTDTQYF. The sequence links TRBV10-1 to TRBJ2-3; the D gene cannot be resolved reliably. CDR1 and CDR2 were assigned from the germline V gene (reference sequence) as WNHNN and SYGVQD. V is clipped by 2 bases and J by 1 base, and the sequence between their germline boundaries is 4 bases long. The CDR3 numbers 13 residues from cysteine through phenylalanine. Here the CDR3 DNA is all that survives: 39 bases in frame from base 1.